This is a list of T cell receptor beta chains from one sample in a study of blood T cell repertoires in COVID-19. Assay: immunoSEQ multiplex PCR; the TCRdb copy retains only in-frame clones and omits some. The data contain 140,000 to 150,000 clones, 75% to 85% of them seen just once; the ten biggest clones take up approximately 3.5%. Sequencing was performed on peripheral blood. These receptors were obtained from an older man who had recovered from COVID-19. The CDR3 runs from the conserved cysteine through the conserved F or W. A D gene is named only where the DNA matches it firmly. Clone size, where shown, is once, few, many, or a class for clones that have expanded.

V gene,D gene,clone size,J gene,CDR3 protein,CDR3 DNA
TRBV9,-,-,TRBJ2-5,CASSATWIGGTQYF,TGTGCCAGCAGCGCGACATGGATAGGGGGAACCCAGTACTTC
TRBV30,-,few,TRBJ2-5,CAWSKWPQETQYF,TGTGCCTGGAGTAAATGGCCTCAAGAGACCCAGTACTTC
TRBV6-5,TRBD1,-,TRBJ2-7,CASSYMRQGGYEQYF,TGTGCCAGCAGTTACATGAGACAGGGGGGCTACGAGCAGTACTTC
TRBV6-5,-,-,TRBJ1-2,CASSSAGQIYGYTF,TGTGCCAGCAGTTCCGCCGGACAGATTTATGGCTACACCTTC
TRBV12-3/TRBV12-4,-,-,TRBJ2-1,CASRNRHYNEQFF,TGTGCCAGCAGGAATCGACACTACAATGAGCAGTTCTTC
TRBV7-9,TRBD2,few,TRBJ2-1,CASSQKIRLAGRGNEQFF,TGTGCCAGCAGCCAGAAAATCCGACTAGCGGGAAGGGGCAATGAGCAGTTCTTC
TRBV5-1,TRBD1,-,TRBJ2-3,CASSFSFRGPTDTQYF,TGCGCCAGCAGCTTTTCCTTCAGGGGGCCCACAGATACGCAGTATTTT
TRBV7-2,TRBD2,-,TRBJ2-1,CASSPQRESQFF,TGTGCCAGCAGCCCGCAGCGGGAGAGCCAGTTCTTC
TRBV5-6,TRBD2,once,TRBJ2-7,CASSPQPSGGPYEQYF,TGTGCCAGCAGCCCGCAACCTAGCGGGGGACCTTACGAGCAGTACTTC
TRBV7-9,TRBD1,-,TRBJ2-1,CASSLNPRDREFF,TGTGCCAGCAGCTTGAACCCCCGGGACAGGGAGTTCTTC
TRBV6-1,-,-,TRBJ1-2,CASSEEPGVVYGYTF,TGTGCCAGCAGTGAAGAGCCAGGGGTCGTCTATGGCTACACCTTC
TRBV27,TRBD1,-,TRBJ1-4,CASSRDRDDTGKLFF,TGTGCCAGCAGTAGGGACAGGGATGATACTGGAAAACTGTTTTTT
TRBV5-1,-,-,TRBJ2-5,CASSPGPQETQYF,TGCGCCAGCAGTCCAGGGCCCCAAGAGACCCAGTACTTC